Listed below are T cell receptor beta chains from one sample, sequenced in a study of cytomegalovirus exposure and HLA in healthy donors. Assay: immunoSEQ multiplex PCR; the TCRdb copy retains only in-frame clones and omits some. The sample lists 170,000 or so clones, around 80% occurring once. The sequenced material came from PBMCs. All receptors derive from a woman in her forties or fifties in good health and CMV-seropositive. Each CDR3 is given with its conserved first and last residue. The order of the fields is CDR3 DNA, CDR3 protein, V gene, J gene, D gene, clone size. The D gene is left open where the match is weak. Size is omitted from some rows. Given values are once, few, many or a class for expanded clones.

CDR3nt: TGTGCCAGTAGTATAGATTACGGGAGGTTCTACAATGAGCAGTTCTTC
CDR3aa: CASSIDYGRFYNEQFF
v_gene: TRBV19
j_gene: TRBJ2-1
d_gene: TRBD2
abundance: once

CDR3nt: TGTGCCAGCTCACCTAAGGGACTAGCGGGACCAGATACGCAGTATTTT
CDR3aa: CASSPKGLAGPDTQYF
v_gene: TRBV18
j_gene: TRBJ2-3
d_gene: TRBD2
abundance: NA

CDR3nt: TGTGCCAGCAGCAAGTGGGGGGGCAACACCGGGGAGCTGTTTTTT
CDR3aa: CASSKWGGNTGELFF
v_gene: TRBV11-3
j_gene: TRBJ2-2
d_gene: NA
abundance: few

CDR3nt: TGCGCCAGCACCTCGACAGGGGGAAGGACTGAAGCTTTCTTT
CDR3aa: CASTSTGGRTEAFF
v_gene: TRBV5-1
j_gene: TRBJ1-1
d_gene: TRBD1
abundance: NA

CDR3nt: TGTGCCAGCAGCTGGGGGACAGGGATGCGGGAGGGAAGCAATGAGCAGTTCTTC
CDR3aa: CASSWGTGMREGSNEQFF
v_gene: TRBV5-5
j_gene: TRBJ2-1
d_gene: NA
abundance: NA

CDR3nt: TGTGCCAGCAGTTTTCTTCGGGACTACAATGAGCAGTTCTTC
CDR3aa: CASSFLRDYNEQFF
v_gene: TRBV27
j_gene: TRBJ2-1
d_gene: NA
abundance: NA

CDR3nt: TGTGCCAGCAGCTTAGTTCGGGGAGGAGATACGCAGTATTTT
CDR3aa: CASSLVRGGDTQYF
v_gene: TRBV7-2
j_gene: TRBJ2-3
d_gene: NA
abundance: once

CDR3nt: TGTGCCAGTAATAAACAGTTCAACCATGAAAAACTGTTTTTT
CDR3aa: CASNKQFNHEKLFF
v_gene: TRBV19
j_gene: TRBJ1-4
d_gene: NA
abundance: NA

CDR3nt: TGTGCCAGCAGTTACCGGCAGGGGGCAGGTGGCTACACCTTC
CDR3aa: CASSYRQGAGGYTF
v_gene: TRBV6-6
j_gene: TRBJ1-2
d_gene: TRBD1
abundance: NA

CDR3nt: TGCGCCAGCCTACCCACAGGGGTGGGAGAGACCCAGTACTTC
CDR3aa: CASLPTGVGETQYF
v_gene: TRBV23-1
j_gene: TRBJ2-5
d_gene: TRBD1
abundance: NA

CDR3nt: TGCGCCAGCAGCGGGACAGGGGGCTCCTACGAGCAGTACTTC
CDR3aa: CASSGTGGSYEQYF
v_gene: TRBV5-1
j_gene: TRBJ2-7
d_gene: TRBD1
abundance: NA

CDR3nt: TGTGCCAGCAGCTTAGGAGGGGACAGATCCCAGCATTTT
CDR3aa: CASSLGGDRSQHF
v_gene: TRBV7-9
j_gene: TRBJ1-5
d_gene: TRBD1
abundance: NA

CDR3nt: TGTGCCAGCAGCCGGGACAGGGGCCAAGAGACCCAGTACTTC
CDR3aa: CASSRDRGQETQYF
v_gene: TRBV6-1
j_gene: TRBJ2-5
d_gene: TRBD1
abundance: NA

CDR3nt: TGTGCCAGCAGCCATAGACAGGGGAGCAATCAGCCCCAGCATTTT
CDR3aa: CASSHRQGSNQPQHF
v_gene: TRBV28
j_gene: TRBJ1-5
d_gene: TRBD1
abundance: NA

CDR3nt: TGTGCCAGCAGCACAGAAGGCCATGAGCAGTTCTTC
CDR3aa: CASSTEGHEQFF
v_gene: TRBV7-3
j_gene: TRBJ2-1
d_gene: NA
abundance: NA

CDR3nt: TGTGCCAGCAGTCCACCCATAGGGGGACTAGGATACTACAATGAGCAGTTCTTC
CDR3aa: CASSPPIGGLGYYNEQFF
v_gene: TRBV28
j_gene: TRBJ2-1
d_gene: TRBD2
abundance: NA

CDR3nt: TGTGCCAGCAGGGCTATCCCGGGACTGTCCGGAACTATGGGCTACACCTTC
CDR3aa: CASRAIPGLSGTMGYTF
v_gene: TRBV2
j_gene: TRBJ1-2
d_gene: NA
abundance: NA

CDR3nt: TGTGCCACCAGCAGAGATTACGGGGGTTCCTCCTACAATGAGCAGTTCTTC
CDR3aa: CATSRDYGGSSYNEQFF
v_gene: TRBV15
j_gene: TRBJ2-1
d_gene: NA
abundance: NA

CDR3nt: TGCGCCAGCAGCTTGCCCGGGAGTTCCTACGAGCAGTACTTC
CDR3aa: CASSLPGSSYEQYF
v_gene: TRBV5-1
j_gene: TRBJ2-7
d_gene: NA
abundance: NA

CDR3nt: TGTGCCTGGAGTATTGCAAGCGGTTATCAGCCCCAGCATTTT
CDR3aa: CAWSIASGYQPQHF
v_gene: TRBV30
j_gene: TRBJ1-5
d_gene: NA
abundance: NA

CDR3nt: TGTGCCAGCAGTTCTGGACAGCCCTACGGCTACACCTTC
CDR3aa: CASSSGQPYGYTF
v_gene: TRBV7-2
j_gene: TRBJ1-2
d_gene: NA
abundance: once

CDR3nt: TGTGCCACCAGCAGAGATCTTGAGACCCAGTACTTC
CDR3aa: CATSRDLETQYF
v_gene: TRBV15
j_gene: TRBJ2-5
d_gene: NA
abundance: NA

CDR3nt: TGTGCCAGTAGTATAGGTCGGACGGGGACAGGGTCCTCCAGTAGGAGAAAACTGTTTTTT
CDR3aa: CASSIGRTGTGSSSRRKLFF
v_gene: TRBV19
j_gene: TRBJ1-4
d_gene: TRBD1
abundance: NA

CDR3nt: TGTGCCACTTCGGGACAGTTCTATGGCTACACCTTC
CDR3aa: CATSGQFYGYTF
v_gene: TRBV19
j_gene: TRBJ1-2
d_gene: TRBD1
abundance: NA

CDR3nt: TGCGCCAGCAGCTTCGACACCCACTCCTACAATGAGCAGTTCTTC
CDR3aa: CASSFDTHSYNEQFF
v_gene: TRBV5-1
j_gene: TRBJ2-1
d_gene: NA
abundance: NA

CDR3nt: TGTGCCAGCTCACCGACAGGGATGGCTACCAAAAACATTCAGTACTTC
CDR3aa: CASSPTGMATKNIQYF
v_gene: TRBV18
j_gene: TRBJ2-4
d_gene: TRBD1
abundance: NA

CDR3nt: TGTGCCAGCAGTTCAGCCGGGACAGGGTCTGGAAACACCATATATTTT
CDR3aa: CASSSAGTGSGNTIYF
v_gene: TRBV6-5
j_gene: TRBJ1-3
d_gene: TRBD1
abundance: NA

CDR3nt: TGTGCCAGCAGCCCAGGGACTAGCGGGAGGTCCTACAATGAGCAGTTCTTC
CDR3aa: CASSPGTSGRSYNEQFF
v_gene: TRBV7-2
j_gene: TRBJ2-1
d_gene: TRBD2
abundance: NA

CDR3nt: TGTGCCAGCAGCTTAGGGGGGCTAGCGGGGGGCCCGGCCCAGTACTTC
CDR3aa: CASSLGGLAGGPAQYF
v_gene: TRBV7-2
j_gene: TRBJ2-5
d_gene: TRBD2
abundance: NA

CDR3nt: TGTGCCAGCAGACAGTTAAACACCGGGGAGCTGTTTTTT
CDR3aa: CASRQLNTGELFF
v_gene: TRBV7-3
j_gene: TRBJ2-2
d_gene: NA
abundance: NA

CDR3nt: TGTGCCAGCAGCTTACCCAGGAATTCCTTCGAGCAGTACTTC
CDR3aa: CASSLPRNSFEQYF
v_gene: TRBV6-1
j_gene: TRBJ2-7
d_gene: NA
abundance: NA

CDR3nt: TGTGCCAGCGGGTCCCGGCAGGGTTTAGAGACCCAGTACTTC
CDR3aa: CASGSRQGLETQYF
v_gene: TRBV7-2
j_gene: TRBJ2-5
d_gene: NA
abundance: NA

CDR3nt: TGTGCCAGCAGCCCCGGGGGAAGGGAAACTGAAGCTTTCTTT
CDR3aa: CASSPGGRETEAFF
v_gene: TRBV5-4
j_gene: TRBJ1-1
d_gene: NA
abundance: NA

CDR3nt: TGTGCCAGCAGTGGGCGGCTCGGGAGCTACGAGCAGTACTTC
CDR3aa: CASSGRLGSYEQYF
v_gene: TRBV28
j_gene: TRBJ2-7
d_gene: NA
abundance: NA

CDR3nt: TGTGCCTGGAGTCAGGGGACCATGAACATTCAGTACTTC
CDR3aa: CAWSQGTMNIQYF
v_gene: TRBV30
j_gene: TRBJ2-4
d_gene: NA
abundance: NA

CDR3nt: TGTGCCAGCAGCCCTTTGACAGGGATTGAGGCCCAGCATTTT
CDR3aa: CASSPLTGIEAQHF
v_gene: TRBV7-6
j_gene: TRBJ1-5
d_gene: TRBD1
abundance: NA

CDR3nt: TGTGCCAGCAGCTACGGGACAGCGAATAATTCACCCCTCCACTTT
CDR3aa: CASSYGTANNSPLHF
v_gene: TRBV7-3
j_gene: TRBJ1-6
d_gene: TRBD1
abundance: NA

CDR3nt: TGTGCCAGTGCACCGGGGACCCCCGGGACTAGCGGGAGTCTTAGCTCCTACAATGAGCAGTTCTTC
CDR3aa: CASAPGTPGTSGSLSSYNEQFF
v_gene: TRBV19
j_gene: TRBJ2-1
d_gene: TRBD2
abundance: once

CDR3nt: TGTGCCAGCAGTTTAAGCCAGGGTTTTAGCAATCAGCCCCAGCATTTT
CDR3aa: CASSLSQGFSNQPQHF
v_gene: TRBV28
j_gene: TRBJ1-5
d_gene: NA
abundance: NA

CDR3nt: TGTGCCATTTCCGGGACAGGGAGCAATGAGCAGTTCTTC
CDR3aa: CAISGTGSNEQFF
v_gene: TRBV19
j_gene: TRBJ2-1
d_gene: TRBD1
abundance: few